These 18 T cell receptor beta chains share one sample of origin, sequenced in a study of cytomegalovirus exposure and HLA in healthy donors. Assay: immunoSEQ multiplex PCR; the TCRdb copy retains only in-frame clones and omits some. The sample includes 180,000 or so clones, about 79% seen only once; the top ten take around an eighth. Sequenced material: PBMCs. Receptor source: a woman aged 25 to 39 in good health and CMV-seropositive.

The CDR3 loop is CASRSLPSWGLLYSNQPQHF. Written as DNA, the CDR3 is TGTGCCAGCAGAAGTCTTCCCTCGTGGGGACTCCTATATAGCAATCAGCCCCAGCATTTT. This chain connects TRBV28 to TRBJ1-5, with D possibly TRBD1 on 5 matching bases. The CDR3 consists of 20 residues. V shed 6 bases and J shed 0 bases, with 27 bases lying between them. CDR1 MDHEN and CDR2 SYDVKM come from the germline V gene.

This clone has just one count. The chain has TRBV5-1 and TRBJ2-5; 8 bases match TRBD2. This CDR3 is built from 15 residues. Trimming cost V 4 bases and J 5 bases; bases outside gene matches: 10. Germline values: CDR1 SGHRS, CDR2 YFSETQ. The CDR3 loop is CASSRTGGYQETQYF. The DNA for the CDR3 is TGCGCCAGCAGCCGTACGGGGGGGTATCAGGAGACCCAGTACTTC.

V usage is TRBV7-8 and J usage is TRBJ2-1, with 9 bases lining up with TRBD1. J lost 8 bases, V lost 0 bases, and 11 bases had no gene match. Germline V gene data show CDR1 as SGHVS and CDR2 as FQNEAQ. CDR3 length equals 17 residues. This chain's CDR3 is CASSLAGRDRVSDEQFF. CDR3 DNA sequence: TGTGCCAGCAGCTTAGCGGGGCGGGACAGGGTAAGCGATGAGCAGTTCTTC.

The rearrangement joins TRBV19 to TRBJ2-1, with D perhaps TRBD2 (6 bases). This CDR3 comprises 14 residues. Trimming cost V 5 bases and J 6 bases, with 14 bases left between them. Germline CDR1 reads LNHDA; CDR2 reads SQIVND (reference sequence). CDR3 nucleotide sequence: TGTGCCAGTAGTTCTTTGGGACTGGGCAATGAGCAGTTCTTC. It specifies CASSSLGLGNEQFF.

This chain connects TRBV9 to TRBJ1-5, with D tentatively TRBD1 (6 bases). Germline V CDR1 and CDR2: SGDLS, YYNGEE. V lost 3 bases and J lost 2, with 15 bases in between. The CDR3 covers 16 residues. As DNA, the CDR3 is TGTGCCAGCAGCGGAGGCGACAGGTGGGGCAATCAGCCCCAGCATTTT. It translates to CASSGGDRWGNQPQHF.

The chain employs TRBV28 and TRBJ2-7; 7 bases align to TRBD2. J was trimmed by 4 bases and V by 4 bases; bases with no gene match: 10. The CDR3 contains 15 residues. Germline CDR1 MDHEN, CDR2 SYDVKM. CDR3 sequence reads: CASSWGGQVGYEQYF. The CDR3 bases are TGTGCCAGCAGTTGGGGGGGTCAGGTCGGATACGAGCAGTACTTC.

The CDR3 reads CASSLLTPTGETQYF. Written as DNA, the CDR3 is TGTGCCAGCAGTTTACTCACACCGACAGGGGAGACCCAGTACTTC. This rearrangement joins TRBV28 to TRBJ2-5; TRBD1 matches at 7 bases. The germline CDR1 and CDR2 sequences are MDHEN and SYDVKM. With V trimmed by 2 bases and J by 5 bases, 8 bases remained unmatched. CDR3 length: 15 residues.

V usage is TRBV27 and J usage is TRBJ1-1; D is undetermined. Trimming pared 10 bases from V and 0 bases from J, leaving 12 bases between. Per germline, CDR1 MNHEY and CDR2 SMNVEV (reference sequence). The CDR3 loop spans 13 amino acids. The chain's CDR3 is CATWSHMNTEAFF. Written as DNA, the CDR3 is TGTGCCACCTGGTCCCACATGAACACTGAAGCTTTCTTT.

This rearrangement joins TRBV2 to TRBJ1-2, with D tentatively TRBD1 (6 bases). V lost 6 bases, J lost 4 bases, and 12 bases lay in between. This CDR3 is built from 13 residues. In germline, CDR1 is SNHLY, CDR2 FYNNEI. The CDR3 sequence is CASRPDRPYGYTF. For the CDR3, the DNA is TGTGCCAGCAGGCCTGACAGGCCCTATGGCTACACCTTC.

The genes are TRBV6-1 and TRBJ2-1; 9 nucleotides match TRBD2. Germline CDR1 reads MNHNS; CDR2 reads SASEGT. V was clipped by 5 bases and J by 10 bases; unmatched bases: 3. CDR3 length: 12 residues. This chain's CDR3 is CASSPGLAEQFF. The DNA for the CDR3 is TGTGCCAGCAGTCCCGGACTAGCGGAGCAGTTCTTC.

This rearrangement joins TRBV19 to TRBJ1-1, with D possibly TRBD1 on 5 matching bases. The CDR3 is 14 residues long. The V and J ends lost 3 bases and 1 base respectively, with 9 bases between them. Germline V gene sequence: CDR1 LNHDA, CDR2 SQIVND (reference sequence). CDR3: CASSMSRGNTEAFF. The CDR3 nucleotides read TGTGCCAGTAGTATGAGTAGGGGGAACACTGAAGCTTTCTTT.

The chain employs TRBV5-1 and TRBJ2-7; D ambiguous. Trimming cost V 4 bases and J 3 bases, with 5 bases left between them. This CDR3 has 11 amino acids. Germline CDR1 and CDR2: SGHRS and YFSETQ. CDR3 amino acids: CASSGDYEQYF. In DNA, the CDR3 is TGCGCCAGCAGCGGAGACTACGAGCAGTACTTC.

The rearrangement uses TRBV28 and TRBJ1-2, with TRBD1 identical over 8 bases. Germline-derived CDR1 and CDR2 are MDHEN and SYDVKM. The CDR3 is 14 residues long. The ends lost 3 bases at V and 7 bases at J; junction bases unmatched: 7. The CDR3 sequence: CASSLSGGNVGYTF. CDR3 in DNA: TGTGCCAGCAGTTTGTCAGGGGGCAACGTTGGCTACACCTTC.

The chain combines TRBV5-1 with TRBJ1-1; maybe TRBD1 (6 bases). Looked up from germline, CDR1 is SGHRS and CDR2 is YFSETQ. The V end lost 1 base, the J end lost 4 bases, and 11 bases lay between the germline ends. The CDR3 is 14 amino acids. Written as DNA, the CDR3 is TGCGCCAGCAGCTTGTCAGGGGAGATCACTGAAGCTTTCTTT. It translates to CASSLSGEITEAFF.

This sequence joins TRBV5-4 and TRBJ1-2; 7 bases line up with TRBD1. V trimming: 3 bases; J trimming: 0 bases; junction bases outside the gene matches: 8. Germline V gene lookup returns CDR1 SGHNT and CDR2 YYREEE (reference sequence). The CDR3 is 16 residues long. CDR3 DNA sequence: TGTGCCAGCAGCTCACGACAGGGCCTCGCTAACTATGGCTACACCTTC. Its protein is CASSSRQGLANYGYTF.

In this sample, this clone turned up once. As DNA, the CDR3 is TGTGCCTGGAACCCAGGGAGTTCTAGCGGGAGAATCAGCGAGCAGTTCTTC. This encodes CAWNPGSSSGRISEQFF. The chain combines TRBV30 with TRBJ2-1, with 10 bases matching TRBD2. The CDR3 runs 17 residues. The junction had 19 bases not matched to a gene; V was cut back by 4 bases and J by 10 bases. Germline assignment: CDR1 GTSNPN and CDR2 SVGIG (reference sequence).

The chain links TRBV7-9 to TRBJ2-7; weak D call: TRBD1 (6 bases). V was clipped by 5 bases and J by 5 bases, with 16 bases between them. Per the germline V gene, CDR1 is SEHNR and CDR2 is FQNEAQ (reference sequence). This CDR3 has 14 residues. The CDR3 DNA reads as TGTGCCAGCAGCAGATGGACAGATCCCCACGAGCAGTACTTC. It translates to CASSRWTDPHEQYF.

The rearrangement joins TRBV7-9 to TRBJ2-1; D perhaps matches TRBD2 (6 bases). Germline V lookup: CDR1 SEHNR, CDR2 FQNEAQ (reference sequence). The CDR3 has 17 amino acids. V was trimmed by 0 bases and J by 3 bases, leaving 15 bases between them. The CDR3 protein is CASSLAFETRRYNEQFF. CDR3 in DNA: TGTGCCAGCAGCTTAGCGTTTGAGACTAGGCGCTACAATGAGCAGTTCTTC.